This T cell receptor beta chain was recovered during a study of beta chain features in type 1 diabetes (dated by TCRdb to about 2018). As for the study more broadly: Patients and healthy donors did not differ in mean age, gender distribution, total cell number or subset yield. A total of roughly 100 million sorted cells were examined across all samples, and RNA yield correlated strongly with the number of cells per subset. Naive and central memory subsets were obtained from all 30 or so donors, but regulatory and stem cell-like memory subsets were isolated from only 8 patients and roughly eight healthy donors. The study compared the TCRB repertoires of sorted circulating CD4+ T cell subsets in recently diagnosed type 1 diabetes patients with those in matched healthy donors. Study-wide findings and limitations: Shorter templates might be favored by PCR, yet because patient and control samples were amplified and corrected together, any such skew would affect both groups equally. Because cDNA was sequenced instead of genomic DNA, activated cells with high expression could be over-represented, although the groups did not differ in activation or CD3 levels. At VDJ recombination sites, patients with type 1 diabetes made fewer insertions and deleted more nucleotides, a pattern implying thymic rearrangement abnormalities. Type 1 diabetes patients showed a moderate but significant shortening of TCRB CDR3 length in all four CD4+ subsets. Naive, central memory and regulatory TCRB repertoires appeared more similar among patients than among healthy donors. Because small numbers of individuals were included in the HLA sub-analyses, any influence of HLA type on TCRB rearrangement was left unresolved.

This clone was seen only a few times. What antigen it recognizes has not been identified. No much larger clone exists at a distance of one base, and base qualities are not known. V lost 6 bases and J lost 3 bases, and the count of bases not matched to a germline gene is 6. The CDR3, cysteine through phenylalanine, is 15 amino acids long. The read is trimmed to its CDR3 DNA, 45 bases read in frame from base 1. CDR1 and CDR2 are read off the germline V gene as MDHEN and SYDVKM. The High Capacity cDNA Reverse Transcription Kit was used to reverse transcribe all of the isolated RNA, meaning that expressed TCRB transcripts were what got sequenced. Naive, central memory and regulatory T cell samples underwent deep immunoSEQ sequencing, averaging around 4 million total reads per sample. After sorted cells were lysed in RLT buffer, RNA was extracted with DNase-treated RNeasy Micro or Mini kits, with the choice depending on cell number. To prevent cross-contamination, every cell subset was processed on its own, while patient and healthy donor samples were processed together. Using the immunoSEQ multiplex PCR, TCRB sequences were amplified from cDNA into 87-bp fragments spanning the CDR3 region. Sequencing of the amplicons was done on the Illumina HiSeq platform. The authors' pipeline ran thus. Synthetic template baselines were used to correct PCR bias computationally, reads within Hamming distance 2 were collapsed together, and singletons that could not be merged were discarded. Reads were aligned against IMGT to assign V, D and J genes, CDR3 length and insertions or deletions at six rearrangement sites. Within each subset, clonotype counts were normalized to sorted cell number, and only after that were true diversity and Gini coefficients computed with the tcR R package. The overlap coefficient, calculated on TCRB nucleotide sequences, was used to measure repertoire sharing. TCRdb stores this immuneACCESS table with in-frame sequences only. Part of the clones is absent; in the studies checked, under half of the shortfall reflects unresolved V genes, and no reason is known for the rest. The V and J calls and clone size are taken from that table; D and trimming were inferred from the DNA. The sample table shows roughly 100,000 clones, and roughly 28% are seen once. The ten largest clones take up about 0.57% of the sample.

Each donor gave one peripheral blood draw, about 100 mL on average, collected into heparinised tubes. Naive, central memory, regulatory and stem cell-like memory CD4+ T cells were sorted on a BD FACSAria II using a panel including CD45RO, CCR7, CD25, CD127, CD95 and CD27. Purity was above 95% for every sorted population. Right away, PBMCs were isolated by Lymphoprep density gradient centrifugation and were stained directly, with no culture step. So that batch effects would be minimized, each experiment stained and sorted samples in pairs, pairing one healthy donor with one patient. The sequenced sample consisted of central memory CD4+ T cells from blood. The source of this sequence is a woman between 18 and 29 years old with type 1 diabetes. The rearrangement combines TRBV28 with TRBJ1-1; 11 bases in between match TRBD1. The CDR3 region: CASRIGTGGYTEAFF. The nucleotides read TGTGCCAGCAGAATCGGGACAGGGGGGTACACTGAAGCTTTCTTT.